The rows below give T cell receptor beta chains drawn from one sample of a study of blood T cell repertoires in COVID-19. Assay used: immunoSEQ multiplex PCR; TCRdb lists only in-frame clones, some missing. This table holds 150,000 or so clones, approximately 83% found once. Source material: peripheral blood. Receptors were obtained from a woman aged 55-70 years with COVID-19, enrolled during active disease. Each CDR3 is given with its conserved first and last residue. D genes are given only for firm matches. For some rows the clone size is stated as once, few or many, or as a class when expanded; others skip it.

v_call,j_call,clone_size,d_call,cdr3_nt,cdr3_aa
TRBV15,TRBJ2-6,.,.,TGTGCCACCACGGGGTTAGGATCTGGGGCCAACGTCCTGACTTTC,CATTGLGSGANVLTF
TRBV10-3,TRBJ1-1,.,TRBD1,TGTGCCAGCGCCGACAGGGCCACTGAAGCTTTCTTT,CASADRATEAFF
TRBV5-6,TRBJ2-1,.,TRBD1,TGTGCCAGCAGCTTGGATACAGGGGAGAATGAGCAGTTCTTC,CASSLDTGENEQFF
TRBV7-9,TRBJ1-6,.,TRBD1,TGTGCCAGCAGCTTACAGGGGGCGCATTCACCCCTCCACTTT,CASSLQGAHSPLHF
TRBV27,TRBJ1-4,.,TRBD1,TGTGCCAGCAGTCTTTACCCCGGGACAGGTTATGAAAAACTGTTTTTT,CASSLYPGTGYEKLFF
TRBV6-2/TRBV6-3,TRBJ2-3,.,.,TGTGCCAGCATCCCGTCAGGGAATCAGTTTTCTGGGCAGTATTTT,CASIPSGNQFSGQYF
TRBV6-5,TRBJ2-3,.,TRBD1,TGTGCCAGCAGTTACCTCGCGGGACAGGGAACAGATACGCAGTATTTT,CASSYLAGQGTDTQYF
TRBV5-6,TRBJ2-1,.,TRBD2,TGTGCCAGCAGCTTCTTTAGCGGGAGCGGAAACAATGAGCAGTTCTTC,CASSFFSGSGNNEQFF
TRBV12-5,TRBJ2-1,.,TRBD2,TGTGCTAGTGGTTTCACATCCGGGACTAGCGGTTATAACACCTACAATGAGCAGTTCTTC,CASGFTSGTSGYNTYNEQFF
TRBV5-1,TRBJ2-1,.,TRBD2,TGCGCCAGCAGACTGACTAGCGGGACTTTGGCTGAGCAGTTCTTC,CASRLTSGTLAEQFF
TRBV9,TRBJ2-1,.,.,TGTGCCAGCAGCGTAGGAGGGGAGGACTATGGTCTTGGGCAGTTCTTC,CASSVGGEDYGLGQFF
TRBV5-4,TRBJ1-2,.,.,TGTGCCAGCACCGCAATGCGGGGCGGCTACACCTTC,CASTAMRGGYTF
TRBV15,TRBJ1-2,once,TRBD1,TGTGCCACCAGCAGAGGCACGACAGGGAGTCGCTATGGCTACACCTTC,CATSRGTTGSRYGYTF
TRBV10-3,TRBJ2-3,.,TRBD2,TGTGCCTCTTCTACTAGCGGGGGGAAAACAGATACGCAGTATTTT,CASSTSGGKTDTQYF
TRBV29-1,TRBJ2-2,.,.,TGCAGCGTTGTTCTAGCGTTAACCGGGGAGCTGTTTTTT,CSVVLALTGELFF
TRBV5-1,TRBJ2-3,.,.,TGCGCCAGCAGCTCCGGAGATACGCAGTATTTT,CASSSGDTQYF
TRBV24-1,TRBJ2-5,.,.,TGTGCCACCTCGCGGGGCGGGGCAGGCCAACAAGAGACCCAGTACTTC,CATSRGGAGQQETQYF
TRBV11-3,TRBJ1-2,.,.,TGTGCCAGCAGCTTAGATTGGCAGGGTGGCTATGGCTACACCTTC,CASSLDWQGGYGYTF
TRBV27,TRBJ2-2,.,TRBD2,TGTGCCAGCAGTTTTAGGCTAGCGGGCACCGGGGAGCTGTTTTTT,CASSFRLAGTGELFF
TRBV4-1,TRBJ1-2,.,TRBD1,TGCGCCAGCAGCCAAGATACGGGACAGCACTATGGCTACACCTTC,CASSQDTGQHYGYTF
TRBV6-5,TRBJ1-1,.,.,TGTGCCACCTCCCAGGGTTGGAAAGCTTTCTTT,CATSQGWKAFF
TRBV7-8,TRBJ2-3,.,.,TGTGCCAGCAGCTTAGGTCTAACTCTTAGCACAGATACGCAGTATTTT,CASSLGLTLSTDTQYF
TRBV19,TRBJ1-1,.,TRBD1,TGTGCCAGTATCCCCCGGACAGGGGGGACTGAAGCTTTCTTT,CASIPRTGGTEAFF
TRBV19,TRBJ2-1,.,TRBD2,TGTGCCAGTACGGTAGCGGGACTTTCCTACAATGAGCAGTTCTTC,CASTVAGLSYNEQFF
TRBV29-1,TRBJ1-2,.,.,TGCAGCGTTGACCTCATAGACAGTCGAGGCTACACCTTC,CSVDLIDSRGYTF
TRBV18,TRBJ2-4,.,.,TGTGCCAGCTCTCAACATCCTCCGTCAGCCAAAAACATTCAGTACTTC,CASSQHPPSAKNIQYF
TRBV19,TRBJ2-2,.,TRBD1,TGTGCCAGTAAGGTCCGGGACAGCTCCACCGGGGAGCTGTTTTTT,CASKVRDSSTGELFF
TRBV18,TRBJ2-3,.,TRBD1,TGTGCCAGCTCACCCACCAGGACAGGGTGGGGCACAGATACGCAGTATTTT,CASSPTRTGWGTDTQYF
TRBV10-3,TRBJ2-3,.,TRBD2,TGTGCCATCAGTGAGGGCGGGCTAGCGGGTGGGGATACGCAGTATTTT,CAISEGGLAGGDTQYF
TRBV6-4,TRBJ2-3,.,TRBD1,TGTGCCAGCAGTGACTGGAGGGGGTCGGGACAGGGGCCTCGTACGCAGTATTTT,CASSDWRGSGQGPRTQYF
TRBV20-1,TRBJ1-1,.,.,TGCAGTGCTAGTTTGGGGGGGGGCACTGAAGCTTTCTTT,CSASLGGGTEAFF
TRBV5-1,TRBJ1-1,.,.,TGCGCCAGCAGCCTGGTAGATGAAGCTTTCTTT,CASSLVDEAFF
TRBV5-8,TRBJ2-1,few,.,TGTGCCAGCAGCTTAGGGGGACTAAGTGGGGGTGATGTTGAGCAGTTCTTC,CASSLGGLSGGDVEQFF
TRBV4-1,TRBJ1-6,.,.,TGCGCCAGCAGCCAAGTGATCGGGGGGCCACCCCTCCACTTT,CASSQVIGGPPLHF
TRBV5-1,TRBJ1-2,.,TRBD1,TGCGCCAGCAGCCCCCTGGACAGGGGGAATTCCTATGGCTACACCTTC,CASSPLDRGNSYGYTF
TRBV7-3,TRBJ2-2,few,.,TGTGCCAGCAGCTTAAACCGGATTGGGGGCAACACCGGGGAGCTGTTTTTT,CASSLNRIGGNTGELFF
TRBV18,TRBJ2-3,.,.,TGTGCCAGCTCAACTACTCCCTCAGATACGCAGTATTTT,CASSTTPSDTQYF